The entry that follows covers one T cell receptor beta chain sequence. Assay: immunoSEQ multiplex PCR; the TCRdb copy retains only in-frame clones and omits some. The sample includes more than 95,000 clones, 55% to 70% of them seen just once. The sample is drawn from a study of blood T cell repertoires in COVID-19. On the study more broadly: Some COVID-19 samples were acute and others convalescent; all came from the United States, Italy and Spain. Sources were T cells, B-cell-depleted T cells, or PBMCs; the material itself was cDNA or gDNA.

The germline V gene has CDR1 LGHNA and CDR2 YSLEER. Trimming cost V 0 bases and J 4 bases, with 10 bases left between them. This CDR3 is built from 16 residues. The sequence came from a woman aged 70 to 79 with acute or convalescent COVID-19. The sample consisted of peripheral blood. This rearrangement joins TRBV4-3 to TRBJ2-6; unclear D gene. This CDR3 reads CASSQDITAGANVLTF. The CDR3 DNA reads TGCGCCAGCAGCCAAGATATTACTGCGGGGGCCAACGTCCTGACTTTC.